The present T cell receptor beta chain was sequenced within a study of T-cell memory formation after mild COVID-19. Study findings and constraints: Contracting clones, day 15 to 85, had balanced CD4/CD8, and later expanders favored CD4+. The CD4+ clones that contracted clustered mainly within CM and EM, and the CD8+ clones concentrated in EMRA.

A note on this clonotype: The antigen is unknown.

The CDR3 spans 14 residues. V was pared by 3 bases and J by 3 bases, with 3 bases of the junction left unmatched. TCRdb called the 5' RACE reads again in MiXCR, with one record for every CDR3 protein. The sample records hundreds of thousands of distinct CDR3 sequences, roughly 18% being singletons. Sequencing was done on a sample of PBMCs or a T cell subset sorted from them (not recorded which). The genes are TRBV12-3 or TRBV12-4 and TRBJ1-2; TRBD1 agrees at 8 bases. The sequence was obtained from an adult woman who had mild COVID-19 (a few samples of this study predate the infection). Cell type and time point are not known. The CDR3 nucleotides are TGTGCCAGCAGTTTCCGACAGGGGTACTATGGCTACACCTTC. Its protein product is CASSFRQGYYGYTF.